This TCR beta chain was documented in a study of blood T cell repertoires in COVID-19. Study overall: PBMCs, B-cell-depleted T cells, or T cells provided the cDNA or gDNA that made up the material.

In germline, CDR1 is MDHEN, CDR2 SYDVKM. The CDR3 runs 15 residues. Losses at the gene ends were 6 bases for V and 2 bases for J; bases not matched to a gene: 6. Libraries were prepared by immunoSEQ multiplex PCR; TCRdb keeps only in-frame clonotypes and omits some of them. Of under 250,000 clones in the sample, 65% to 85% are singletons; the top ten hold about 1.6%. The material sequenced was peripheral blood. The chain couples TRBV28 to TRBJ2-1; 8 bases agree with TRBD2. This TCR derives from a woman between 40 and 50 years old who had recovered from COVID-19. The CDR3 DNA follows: TGTGCCAGCAGCTTCGGGGGGGCGGCCTACAATGAGCAGTTCTTC. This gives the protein CASSFGGAAYNEQFF.